What follows is one T cell receptor beta chain and its context. This record belongs to a study of T cells in Graves' hyperthyroidism and ophthalmopathy. It was RNA transcripts that yielded the amplified TCR beta CDR3 regions. During a first-round RT-PCR of the TCR CDR3, the HTBI primer set was used. TCRdb itself ran the multiplex PCR reads through MiXCR, one entry per CDR3 protein. The sample has roughly 500,000 distinct CDR3 sequences, approximately 49% seen once. Pregnant or lactating patients were excluded, as were those with uncontrolled infection or other autoimmune disease. Per the germline V gene, CDR1 is SGHVS and CDR2 is FQNEAQ. The CDR3 loop spans 14 amino acids. V shed 2 bases and J shed 7 bases, with 14 bases lying between them.

V gene TRBV7-8 combines with J gene TRBJ2-5; D assignment may be TRBD1 or TRBD2 (6 bases each). The receptor comes from an adult woman with Graves' disease, either hyperthyroidism or ophthalmopathy (not recorded which). Sequences were obtained from peripheral blood or thyroid tissue (not recorded which). The CDR3 protein is CASSLKGGTGTQYF. CDR3 coding DNA: TGTGCCAGCAGCTTAAAGGGGGGTACGGGGACCCAGTACTTC. Drawing the rest from reference TRBV7-8 and TRBJ2-5, the complete variable domain is GAGVSQSPRYKVAKRGQDVALRCDPISGHVSLFWYQQALGQGPEFLTYFQNEAQLDKSGLPSDRFFAERPEGSVSTLKIQRTQQEDSAVYLCASSLKGGTGTQYFGPGTRLLVL.